The 6 T cell receptor beta chains listed next were all sequenced from one sample in a study of memory CD4+ T cells and cytomegalovirus serostatus. TCRdb's table, derived via immunoSEQ multiplex PCR, lists solely in-frame clones and lacks some. The table lists about 56,000 clones, about 68% of them singletons. Single viable CD3+CD4+CD8-CD45RO+ cells were sorted as the memory CD4+ T cells. Sequencing input: memory CD4+ T cells from blood. These receptors were collected from an adult in good health and CMV-seropositive.

The chain is built from TRBV6-1 and TRBJ1-4; TRBD1 aligns across 7 bases. V shed 4 bases, J shed 4 bases, and the junction held 12 bases outside the gene matches. This CDR3 has 17 amino acids. The V gene's germline CDR1 is MNHNS and CDR2 SASEGT. This chain's CDR3 is CASSGFPPGQLNEKLFF. The CDR3 DNA reads as TGTGCCAGCAGTGGGTTCCCACCGGGACAGCTTAATGAAAAACTGTTTTTT.

This clone has more than one count but fewer than ten. This chain joins TRBV7-9 and TRBJ2-3, with 7 bases lining up with TRBD1. V trimming: 5 bases; J trimming: 5 bases; junction bases outside the gene matches: 7. Germline lookup yields CDR1 SEHNR and CDR2 FQNEAQ (reference sequence). This CDR3 region has 14 residues. CDR3 bases: TGTGCCAGCAGCCTGACAGGGTTTCAAGATACGCAGTATTTT. It yields the protein CASSLTGFQDTQYF. The variable domain in full, with the rest retrieved from reference TRBV7-9 and TRBJ2-3, is DTGVSQNPRHKITKRGQNVTFRCDPISEHNRLYWYRQTLGQGPEFLTYFQNEAQLEKSRLLSDRFSAERPKGSFSTLEIQRTEQGDSAMYLCASSLTGFQDTQYFGPGTRLTVL.

This clone has just a few counts. The chain employs TRBV11-3 and TRBJ1-1; D is possibly TRBD1 (5 bases). Trimming pared 0 bases from V and 5 bases from J, leaving 22 bases between. Germline CDR1 and CDR2: SGHNT and YENEEA. This CDR3 contains 18 residues. CDR3: CASSLDQGGTIMRTEAFF. The CDR3 DNA is TGTGCCAGCAGCTTAGATCAGGGCGGGACGATCATGAGGACTGAAGCTTTCTTT.

The CDR3 spells CASSGYGSAARTDTQYF. The CDR3 DNA reads as TGTGCCAGCAGCGGTTACGGGTCGGCCGCACGCACAGATACGCAGTATTTT. The J gene is TRBJ2-3, the V gene TRBV7-9; D is undetermined. CDR3 length: 17 residues. The V end lost 5 bases, the J end lost 1 base, and 19 bases lay between the germline ends. CDR1 SEHNR and CDR2 FQNEAQ come from the germline V gene (reference sequence).

The rearrangement uses TRBV4-3 and TRBJ2-1; no clear D. This CDR3 region has 12 residues. V was cut by 4 bases and J by 8 bases, with 9 bases left in between. CDR1 and CDR2 (germline): LGHNA, YSLEER. The CDR3 sequence is CASSLNTDEQFF. CDR3 nucleotide sequence: TGCGCCAGCAGCCTAAATACCGATGAGCAGTTCTTC.

The sample holds a few counts of this clone. This sequence joins TRBV7-9 and TRBJ1-4; TRBD1 is a possible D gene (6 bases). The CDR3 loop spans 14 amino acids. The ends were cut back, 5 bases at V and 8 bases at J, with 15 bases in the middle. The germline V gene encodes CDR1 SEHNR and CDR2 FQNEAQ (reference sequence). This CDR3 reads CASSQTGFDEKLFF. CDR3 nucleotide sequence: TGTGCCAGCAGCCAAACAGGGTTTGACGAAAAACTGTTTTTT.